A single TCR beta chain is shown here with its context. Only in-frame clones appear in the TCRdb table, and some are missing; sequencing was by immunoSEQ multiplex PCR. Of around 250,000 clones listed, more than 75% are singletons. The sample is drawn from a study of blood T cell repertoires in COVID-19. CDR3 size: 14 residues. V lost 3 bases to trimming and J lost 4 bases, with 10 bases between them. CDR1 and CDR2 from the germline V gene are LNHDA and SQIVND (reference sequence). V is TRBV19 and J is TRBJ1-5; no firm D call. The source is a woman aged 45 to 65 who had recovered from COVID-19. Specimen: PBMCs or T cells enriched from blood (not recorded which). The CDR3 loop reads CASSMLEKNQPQHF. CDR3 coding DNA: TGTGCCAGTAGTATGCTAGAAAAGAATCAGCCCCAGCATTTT. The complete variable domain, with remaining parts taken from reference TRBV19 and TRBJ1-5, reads DGGITQSPKYLFRKEGQNVTLSCEQNLNHDAMYWYRQDPGQGLRLIYYSQIVNDFQKGDIAEGYSVSREKKESFPLTVTSAQKNPTAFYLCASSMLEKNQPQHFGDGTRLSIL.